This T cell receptor (beta chain) emerged from a study of shared clonotypes between healthy human individuals. Assay used: immunoSEQ multiplex PCR; TCRdb lists only in-frame clones, some missing. Of about 1 million clones listed, about 76% are singletons. The germline gives CDR1 SGHVS, CDR2 FNYEAQ. There are 13 residues in the CDR3. Trimming removed 9 bases at V and 7 bases at J, with 18 bases between. This sequence was found in a man between 18 and 35 years old in good health. The sequenced sample was memory CD4+ T cells sorted from blood. Stated subset: CD45RA-negative fraction. The V call is TRBV7-6, the J call TRBJ1-1; D not resolved. The CDR3 DNA reads TGTGCCAGTTGCAGTCAAGGGTTTGATGAAGCTTTCTTT. Protein: CASCSQGFDEAFF.